This T cell receptor (beta chain) was found in a study of blood T cell repertoires in COVID-19. At the level of the study: Specimens from acute and convalescent COVID-19 originated in the United States, Italy and Spain.

Germline V gene lookup returns CDR1 ENHRY and CDR2 SYGVKD. The CDR3 runs to 12 residues. V was clipped by 6 bases and J by 2 bases, with 8 bases between them. Clones were sequenced by immunoSEQ multiplex PCR, and TCRdb holds only the in-frame ones, with some missing. The table includes 250,000 to 300,000 clones, about nine tenths detected once. This clonotype was sampled from a woman in her 30s with COVID-19, enrolled during active disease. The sample was peripheral blood. This chain links TRBV10-3 with TRBJ2-7; D call uncertain. The CDR3 sequence is CAIRDSPYEQYF. Written as DNA, the CDR3 is TGTGCCATCAGAGACTCTCCCTACGAGCAGTACTTC.